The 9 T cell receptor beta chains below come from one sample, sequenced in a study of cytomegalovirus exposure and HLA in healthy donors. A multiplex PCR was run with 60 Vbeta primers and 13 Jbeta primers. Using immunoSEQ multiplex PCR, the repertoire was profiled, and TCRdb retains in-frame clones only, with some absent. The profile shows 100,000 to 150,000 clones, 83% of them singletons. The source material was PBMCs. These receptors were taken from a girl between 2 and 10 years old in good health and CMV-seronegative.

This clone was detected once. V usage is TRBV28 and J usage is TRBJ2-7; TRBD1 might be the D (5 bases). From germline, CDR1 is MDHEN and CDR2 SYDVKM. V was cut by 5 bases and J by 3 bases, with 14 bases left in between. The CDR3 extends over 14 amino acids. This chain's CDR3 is CASSPSQGYYEQYF. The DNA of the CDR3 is TGTGCCAGCAGTCCTTCCCAGGGATACTACGAGCAGTACTTC.

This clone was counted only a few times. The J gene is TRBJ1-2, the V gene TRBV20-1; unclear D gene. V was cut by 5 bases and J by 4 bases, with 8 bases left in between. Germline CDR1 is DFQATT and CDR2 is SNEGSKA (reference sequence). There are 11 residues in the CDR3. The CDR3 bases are TGCAGTGCTCGACTAGTCTATGGCTACACCTTC. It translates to CSARLVYGYTF.

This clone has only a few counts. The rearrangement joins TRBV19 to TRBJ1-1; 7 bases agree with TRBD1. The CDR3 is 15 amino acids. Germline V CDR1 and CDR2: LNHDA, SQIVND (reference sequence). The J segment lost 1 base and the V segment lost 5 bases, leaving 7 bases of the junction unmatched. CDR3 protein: CASSPSGQRNTEAFF. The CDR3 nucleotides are TGTGCCAGTAGTCCCTCGGGACAGAGGAACACTGAAGCTTTCTTT.

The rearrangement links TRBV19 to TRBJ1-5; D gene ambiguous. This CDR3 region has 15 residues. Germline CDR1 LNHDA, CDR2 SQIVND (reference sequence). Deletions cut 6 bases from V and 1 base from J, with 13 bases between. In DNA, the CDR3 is TGTGCCAGTAGCCCCCGGGCGGGGAGCAATCAGCCCCAGCATTTT. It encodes CASSPRAGSNQPQHF.

CDR3: CASRRGTGDGYTF. DNA for the CDR3: TGTGCCAGCAGACGTGGGACAGGGGATGGCTACACCTTC. J is TRBJ1-2 and V is TRBV6-5, with 10 positions matching TRBD1. Trimming cost V 6 bases and J 6 bases; bases outside gene matches: 4. Looked up from germline, CDR1 is MNHEY and CDR2 is SVGAGI. CDR3 length equals 13 residues.

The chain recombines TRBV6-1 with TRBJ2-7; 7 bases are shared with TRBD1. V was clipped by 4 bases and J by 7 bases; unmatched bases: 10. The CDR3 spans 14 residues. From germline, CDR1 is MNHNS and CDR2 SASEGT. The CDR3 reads CASSARNRGGEQYF. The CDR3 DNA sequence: TGTGCCAGCAGTGCTAGAAACAGGGGTGGGGAGCAGTACTTC.

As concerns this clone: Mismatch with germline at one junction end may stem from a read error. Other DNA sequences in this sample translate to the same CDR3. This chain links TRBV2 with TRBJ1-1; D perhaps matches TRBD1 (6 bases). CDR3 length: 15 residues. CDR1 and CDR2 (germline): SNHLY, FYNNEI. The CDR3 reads CASSKTGGLSTEAFF. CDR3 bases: TGCGCCAGCTCGAAGACGGGGGGCTTGAGCACTGAAGCTTTCTTT. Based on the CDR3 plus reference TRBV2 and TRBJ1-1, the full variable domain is EPEVTQTPSHQVTQMGQEVILRCVPISNHLYFYWYRQILGQKVEFLVSFYNNEISEKSEIFDDQFSVERPDGSNFTLKIRSTKLEDSAMYFCASSKTGGLSTEAFFGQGTRLTVV.

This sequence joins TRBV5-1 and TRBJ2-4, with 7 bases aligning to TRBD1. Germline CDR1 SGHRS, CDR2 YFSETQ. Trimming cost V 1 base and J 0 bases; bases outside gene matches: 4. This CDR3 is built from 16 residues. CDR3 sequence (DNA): TGCGCCAGCAGCTTGAACCAGGGGGTAGCCAAAAACATTCAGTACTTC. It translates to CASSLNQGVAKNIQYF. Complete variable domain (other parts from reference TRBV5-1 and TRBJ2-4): KAGVTQTPRYLIKTRGQQVTLSCSPISGHRSVSWYQQTPGQGLQFLFEYFSETQRNKGNFPGRFSGRQFSNSRSEMNVSTLELGDSALYLCASSLNQGVAKNIQYFGAGTRLSVL.

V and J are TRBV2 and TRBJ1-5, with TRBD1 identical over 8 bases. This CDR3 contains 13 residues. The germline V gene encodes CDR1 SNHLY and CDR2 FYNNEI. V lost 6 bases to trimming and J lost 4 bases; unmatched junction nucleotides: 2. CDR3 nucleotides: TGTGCCAGCAGGACAGGGGCGAATCAGCCCCAGCATTTT. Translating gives CASRTGANQPQHF.